Below, 26 T cell receptor beta chains from the same sample are listed, as sequenced in a study of CD8+ T cells in alopecia areata. Sequencing templates came from extracted RNA that was reverse transcribed into cDNA. Using immunoSEQ multiplex PCR, the repertoire was profiled, and TCRdb retains in-frame clones only, with some absent. The repertoire consists of some 150,000 clones, with around 71% occurring once and the leading ten covering around 10%. Here the sequenced sample was CD8+ T cells sorted from blood, taken at week 0. These receptors came from a human donor with alopecia areata.

In DNA, the CDR3 is TGTGCCATCAGTGAGCCCGGGACAGGCAAGGACACCTTC. Translating it yields CAISEPGTGKDTF. This chain uses TRBV10-3 with TRBJ1-2; 8 nucleotides align to TRBD1. This CDR3 region has 13 residues. Germline V CDR1 and CDR2: ENHRY, SYGVKD. Losses at the gene ends were 2 bases for V and 12 bases for J; bases not matched to a gene: 8.

The V call is TRBV7-7, the J call TRBJ2-2; D is uncertain. Germline V gives CDR1 SSHAT, CDR2 FNYEAQ (reference sequence). The ends were cut back, 4 bases at V and 3 bases at J, with 9 bases in the middle. This CDR3 contains 14 residues. The CDR3 DNA reads as TGTGCCAGCAGCTCGAGTTGGGACACCGGGGAGCTGTTTTTT. Protein: CASSSSWDTGELFF.

This clone was observed a handful of times. The J gene is TRBJ2-3, the V gene TRBV29-1; maybe TRBD2 (5 bases). V dropped 8 bases and J dropped 5 bases, with 11 bases sitting between them. Germline-derived CDR1 and CDR2 are SQVTM and ANQGSEA. The CDR3 extends over 11 amino acids. CDR3 amino acids: CSLYEGDTQYF. CDR3 bases: TGCAGCCTGTACGAGGGAGATACGCAGTATTTT.

The chain couples TRBV27 to TRBJ2-7, with D possibly being TRBD1 or TRBD2 (5 bases each). CDR1 and CDR2 from the germline V gene are MNHEY and SMNVEV (reference sequence). V was pared by 5 bases and J by 3 bases, with 14 bases between. The CDR3 consists of 14 residues. In DNA form, the CDR3 reads TGTGCCAGCAGTCCGGGGCCTCTGAACTACGAGCAGTACTTC. Translation gives CASSPGPLNYEQYF.

The rearrangement joins TRBV30 to TRBJ1-4, with a possible D match to TRBD1 (5 bases). Germline CDR1 is GTSNPN and CDR2 is SVGIG (reference sequence). This CDR3 is 14 amino acids long. With 6 bases removed from V and 7 bases from J, the gap between germline ends came to 18 bases. The CDR3 reads CACNPPGPFEKLFF. CDR3 nucleotide sequence: TGTGCCTGCAACCCACCGGGACCTTTTGAAAAACTGTTTTTT.

The chain combines TRBV29-1 with TRBJ2-1; 7 nucleotides agree with TRBD1. Germline V gene data show CDR1 as SQVTM and CDR2 as ANQGSEA. This CDR3 spans 13 amino acids. The V gene end was trimmed by 4 bases and the J gene end by 2 bases; junction bases not matched to a gene: 2. The CDR3 protein is CSVGDRAYNEQFF. In nucleotides, the CDR3 is TGCAGCGTTGGGGACAGAGCCTACAATGAGCAGTTCTTC.

The chain uses TRBV15 and TRBJ2-7; a possible D gene is TRBD2 (6 bases). The CDR3 length is 15 residues. V was pared by 3 bases and J by 3 bases, with 15 bases between. Germline V gene sequence: CDR1 LNHNV, CDR2 YYDKDF (reference sequence). CDR3 loop: CATSREAGLNYEQYF. CDR3 DNA sequence: TGTGCCACCAGCAGGGAAGCGGGTTTGAACTACGAGCAGTACTTC. The entire variable domain, with the rest obtained from reference TRBV15 and TRBJ2-7, is as follows: DAMVIQNPRYQVTQFGKPVTLSCSQTLNHNVMYWYQQKSSQAPKLLFHYYDKDFNNEADTPDNFQSRRPNTSFCFLDIRSPGLGDTAMYLCATSREAGLNYEQYFGPGTRLTVT.

V gene TRBV5-1 combines with J gene TRBJ2-7; D is undetermined. V was pared by 3 bases and J by 7 bases, with 8 bases between. The CDR3 is 11 amino acids. Germline CDR1 SGHRS, CDR2 YFSETQ. The CDR3 loop reads CASSSGREQYF. The CDR3 DNA reads as TGCGCCAGCAGCTCGGGCAGGGAGCAGTACTTC.

J is TRBJ1-4 and V is TRBV6-5; D gene ambiguous. The germline gives CDR1 MNHEY, CDR2 SVGAGI. V lost 7 bases and J 4 bases, leaving 10 bases between the germline ends. The CDR3 has 13 amino acids. DNA for the CDR3: TGTGCCAGCACCCAGCGGCTTAATGAAAAACTGTTTTTT. Its protein product is CASTQRLNEKLFF.

The genes are TRBV7-2 and TRBJ2-7; D not certain. V lost 2 bases and J lost 5, with 7 bases in between. Germline V gene lookup returns CDR1 SGHTA and CDR2 FQGNSA. This CDR3 has 12 residues. As DNA, the CDR3 is TGTGCCAGCAGCTTAATCCAAAACGAGCAGTACTTC. Translating gives CASSLIQNEQYF.

With respect to this clone: This CDR3 is also generated by other DNA sequences in the sample. For the CDR3, the DNA is TGCAGCGTTGTCTCGAGCTCCTACGAGCAGTACTTC. Residues: CSVVSSSYEQYF. This chain links TRBV29-1 with TRBJ2-7, with D uncertain. Germline V gene lookup returns CDR1 SQVTM and CDR2 ANQGSEA. The germline V and J ends were trimmed by 4 bases and 0 bases, with 7 bases remaining between them. The CDR3 runs 12 residues.

This clone was counted between two and nine times. The chain carries TRBV29-1 and TRBJ1-1; D unclear. Germline loops: CDR1 SQVTM, CDR2 ANQGSEA. CDR3 length: 14 amino acids. V dropped 2 bases and J dropped 2 bases, with 12 bases sitting between them. CDR3 region: CSVEWPGINTEAFF. CDR3 bases: TGCAGCGTTGAATGGCCAGGCATTAACACTGAAGCTTTCTTT. The entire variable domain, with the rest obtained from reference TRBV29-1 and TRBJ1-1, is as follows: SAVISQKPSRDICQRGTSLTIQCQVDSQVTMMFWYRQQPGQSLTLIATANQGSEATYESGFVIDKFPISRPNLTFSTLTVSNMSPEDSSIYLCSVEWPGINTEAFFGQGTRLTVV.

The gene calls are TRBV7-8 and TRBJ1-4, with 9 bases fitting TRBD1. Trimming cost V 5 bases and J 4 bases; bases outside gene matches: 17. CDR3 size: 19 residues. Germline-derived CDR1 and CDR2 are SGHVS and FQNEAQ. In DNA form, the CDR3 reads TGTGCCAGCAGCCTTACACCTCTGGGACAGGGTCCCTTTAATGAAAAACTGTTTTTT. This codes for CASSLTPLGQGPFNEKLFF.

V gene TRBV10-3 combines with J gene TRBJ2-1; D gene uncertain. The CDR3 totals 12 residues. Germline V gene lookup returns CDR1 ENHRY and CDR2 SYGVKD. Deletions cut 5 bases from V and 7 bases from J, with 9 bases between. In DNA, the CDR3 is TGTGCCATCAGTCGCGACAAAAATGAGCAGTTCTTC. Its protein is CAISRDKNEQFF.

This clone showed up just a few times. The genes are TRBV5-6 and TRBJ2-7; D may correspond to TRBD1 or TRBD2 (5 bases each). CDR1 and CDR2 (germline): SGHDT, YYEEEE. This CDR3 spans 15 amino acids. V was shortened by 0 bases and J by 2 bases, with 12 bases between the two germline ends. CDR3 DNA sequence: TGTGCCAGCAGCTTGGAACGGGACCGAACCTACGAGCAGTACTTC. This translates into CASSLERDRTYEQYF.

The chain uses TRBV2 and TRBJ2-1; 10 bases are shared with TRBD2. J lost 3 bases, V lost 6 bases, and 5 bases had no gene match. This CDR3 comprises 15 residues. Germline-derived CDR1 and CDR2 are SNHLY and FYNNEI. In DNA, the CDR3 is TGTGCCAGCAGCCAGCGGGGGGGCGTCTACAATGAGCAGTTCTTC. Amino acids: CASSQRGGVYNEQFF.

In its sample, this clone was seen a few times. The genes are TRBV29-1 and TRBJ2-5; D is uncertain. The CDR3 is 12 residues long. The germline V gene encodes CDR1 SQVTM and CDR2 ANQGSEA. Trimming took 3 bases from V and 1 from J, leaving 6 bases between them. The CDR3 DNA reads TGCAGCGTTGAGTTCGGCCAAGAGACCCAGTACTTC. It translates to CSVEFGQETQYF.

The chain joins TRBV7-9 to TRBJ2-7; D is perhaps TRBD1 or TRBD2 (6 bases each). Germline CDR1 reads SEHNR; CDR2 reads FQNEAQ (reference sequence). Trimming left V 5 bases short and J 5 bases short, with 22 bases between. CDR3 length: 16 residues. DNA for the CDR3: TGTGCCAGCAGCGCTCCCGGGGGCCCCCAATGGGACGAGCAGTACTTC. Translating gives CASSAPGGPQWDEQYF.

The rearrangement joins TRBV18 to TRBJ2-1; D is ambiguous. Per germline, CDR1 KGHSH and CDR2 LQKENI. This CDR3 is built from 13 residues. V was cut by 0 bases and J by 6 bases, with 6 bases left in between. CDR3: CASSPPDSNEQFF. The CDR3 coding sequence is TGTGCCAGCTCACCACCTGACTCCAATGAGCAGTTCTTC.

The rearrangement links TRBV27 to TRBJ1-5; no firm D call. V was cut by 3 bases and J by 6 bases, with 9 bases left in between. The CDR3 spans 13 residues. Germline-derived CDR1 and CDR2 are MNHEY and SMNVEV (reference sequence). CDR3 coding DNA: TGTGCCAGCAGTTTGCGTGGGCCTCAGCCCCAGCATTTT. It translates to CASSLRGPQPQHF.

The chain employs TRBV12-5 and TRBJ2-1; D may be TRBD1 (6 bases). Per the germline V gene, CDR1 is LGHNT and CDR2 is FRNRAP. This CDR3 is 11 amino acids long. Trimming removed 5 bases at V and 10 bases at J, with 9 bases between. Here the CDR3 reads CASGGGYEQFF. The CDR3 DNA reads TGTGCTAGTGGTGGGGGCTACGAGCAGTTCTTC. The full variable domain, with the rest looked up from reference TRBV12-5 and TRBJ2-1, is DARVTQTPRHKVTEMGQEVTMRCQPILGHNTVFWYRQTMMQGLELLAYFRNRAPLDDSGMPKDRFSAEMPDATLATLKIQPSEPRDSAVYFCASGGGYEQFFGPGTRLTVL.

This clone has a single count. The rearrangement links TRBV7-9 to TRBJ1-2, with 7 bases aligning to TRBD1. J lost 4 bases, V lost 1 base, and 9 bases had no gene match. CDR3 length: 16 amino acids. Germline lookup yields CDR1 SEHNR and CDR2 FQNEAQ (reference sequence). The CDR3 DNA is TGTGCCAGCAGCTTAGGGGACAGAAGTACCTCCTATGGCTACACCTTC. Protein product: CASSLGDRSTSYGYTF. The complete variable domain, with remaining parts taken from reference TRBV7-9 and TRBJ1-2, reads DTGVSQNPRHKITKRGQNVTFRCDPISEHNRLYWYRQTLGQGPEFLTYFQNEAQLEKSRLLSDRFSAERPKGSFSTLEIQRTEQGDSAMYLCASSLGDRSTSYGYTFGSGTRLTVV.

The rearrangement links TRBV27 to TRBJ1-2; possible D gene TRBD1, 5 bases. This CDR3 comprises 14 residues. Between the trimmed V and J ends, which lost 3 bases and 2 bases, there was a span of 10 bases. Germline V gene data show CDR1 as MNHEY and CDR2 as SMNVEV (reference sequence). This chain's CDR3 is CASSFAGRNYGYTF. In DNA form, the CDR3 reads TGTGCCAGCAGTTTCGCAGGGCGGAACTATGGCTACACCTTC.

This clone was detected a few times. This chain links TRBV15 with TRBJ1-5, with D tentatively TRBD1 (6 bases). Germline loops: CDR1 LNHNV, CDR2 YYDKDF (reference sequence). This CDR3 spans 14 amino acids. Trimming took 5 bases from V and 6 from J, leaving 14 bases between them. CDR3 DNA sequence: TGTGCCACCAGCGGCGGGGGGGGCGGTCAGCCCCAGCATTTT. Its protein product is CATSGGGGGQPQHF. The complete variable domain, with remaining parts taken from reference TRBV15 and TRBJ1-5, reads DAMVIQNPRYQVTQFGKPVTLSCSQTLNHNVMYWYQQKSSQAPKLLFHYYDKDFNNEADTPDNFQSRRPNTSFCFLDIRSPGLGDTAMYLCATSGGGGGQPQHFGDGTRLSIL.

The rearrangement links TRBV7-6 to TRBJ2-3, with no clear D. The V and J ends lost 2 bases and 1 base respectively, with 16 bases between them. Germline V gives CDR1 SGHVS, CDR2 FNYEAQ. The CDR3 loop spans 17 amino acids. CDR3 region: CASSLSEMAHRTDTQYF. CDR3 DNA: TGTGCCAGCAGCTTATCGGAGATGGCTCACCGCACAGATACGCAGTATTTT.

V usage is TRBV5-6 and J usage is TRBJ2-7; TRBD1 matches at 9 bases. CDR3 length equals 13 residues. Germline V CDR1 and CDR2: SGHDT, YYEEEE. The V and J ends lost 0 bases and 7 bases, in that order; junction bases with no gene match: 2. DNA for the CDR3: TGTGCCAGCAGCTTGGTAGGGACAGGGGAGCAGTACTTC. It translates to CASSLVGTGEQYF.